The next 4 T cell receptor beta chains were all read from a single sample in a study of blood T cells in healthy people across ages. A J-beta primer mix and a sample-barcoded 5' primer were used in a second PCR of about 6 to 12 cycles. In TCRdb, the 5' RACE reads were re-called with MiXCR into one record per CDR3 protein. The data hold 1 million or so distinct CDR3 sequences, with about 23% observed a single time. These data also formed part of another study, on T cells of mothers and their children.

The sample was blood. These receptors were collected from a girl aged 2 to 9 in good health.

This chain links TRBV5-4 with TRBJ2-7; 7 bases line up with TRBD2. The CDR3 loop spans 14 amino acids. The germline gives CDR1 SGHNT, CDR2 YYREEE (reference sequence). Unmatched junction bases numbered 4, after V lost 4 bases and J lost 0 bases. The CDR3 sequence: CASSTGLSSYEQYF. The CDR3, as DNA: TGTGCCAGCAGCACGGGACTAAGCTCCTACGAGCAGTACTTC.

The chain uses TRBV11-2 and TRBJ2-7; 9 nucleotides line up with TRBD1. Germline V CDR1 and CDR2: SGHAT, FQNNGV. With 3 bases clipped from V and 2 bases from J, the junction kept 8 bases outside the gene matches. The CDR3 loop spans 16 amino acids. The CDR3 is CASSLGDRVGTYEQYF. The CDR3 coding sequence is TGTGCCAGCAGCTTGGGGGACAGGGTTGGCACCTACGAGCAGTACTTC.

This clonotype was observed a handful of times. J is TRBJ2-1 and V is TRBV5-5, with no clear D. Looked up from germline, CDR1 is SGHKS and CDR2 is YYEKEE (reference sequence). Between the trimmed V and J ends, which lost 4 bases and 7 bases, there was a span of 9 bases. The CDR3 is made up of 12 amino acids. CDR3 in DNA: TGTGCCAGCAGCGTCATCCGGAATGAGCAGTTCTTC. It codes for CASSVIRNEQFF.

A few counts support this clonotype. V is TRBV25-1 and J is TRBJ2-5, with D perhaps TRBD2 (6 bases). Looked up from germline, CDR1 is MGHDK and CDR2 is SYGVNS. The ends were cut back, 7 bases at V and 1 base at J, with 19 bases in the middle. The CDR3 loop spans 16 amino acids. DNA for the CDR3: TGTGCCAGCACCGCCGGGGAGGCGACTGGCCAAGAGACCCAGTACTTC. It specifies CASTAGEATGQETQYF.